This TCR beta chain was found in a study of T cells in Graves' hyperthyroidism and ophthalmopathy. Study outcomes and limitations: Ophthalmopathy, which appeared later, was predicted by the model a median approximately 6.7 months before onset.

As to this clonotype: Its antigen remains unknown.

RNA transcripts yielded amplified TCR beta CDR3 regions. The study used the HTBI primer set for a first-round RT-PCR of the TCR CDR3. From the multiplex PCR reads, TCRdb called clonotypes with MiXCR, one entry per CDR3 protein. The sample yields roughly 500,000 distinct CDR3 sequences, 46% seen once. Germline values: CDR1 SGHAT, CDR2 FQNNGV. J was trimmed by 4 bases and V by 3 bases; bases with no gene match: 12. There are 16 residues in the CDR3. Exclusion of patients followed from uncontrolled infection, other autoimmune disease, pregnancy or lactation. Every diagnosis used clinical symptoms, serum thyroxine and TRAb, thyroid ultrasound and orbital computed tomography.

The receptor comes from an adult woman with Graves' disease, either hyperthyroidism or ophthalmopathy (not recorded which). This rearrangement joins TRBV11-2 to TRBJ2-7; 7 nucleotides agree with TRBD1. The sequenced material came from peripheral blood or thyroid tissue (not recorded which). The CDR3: CASSLGLQGELYEQYF. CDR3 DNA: TGTGCCAGCAGCTTGGGCCTTCAGGGGGAATTGTACGAGCAGTACTTC.